The TCR beta chain under discussion was sequenced for a study of siplizumab effects on memory and regulatory T cells. The germline CDR1 and CDR2 sequences are LNHDA and SQIVND (reference sequence). Trimming removed 3 bases from V and 4 bases from J; junction bases left unmatched: 16. The CDR3 loop spans 18 amino acids. Assay: immunoSEQ multiplex PCR; the TCRdb copy retains only in-frame clones and omits some. The sample lists some 110,000 clones, over 90% seen once, with about 0.62% in the top ten. The genes are TRBV19 and TRBJ1-2; 8 bases fit TRBD1. The sequenced sample was Tregs sorted from blood. This TCR was sampled from a human donor in good health. In DNA, the CDR3 is TGTGCCAGTAGTATTCCCTTACCGGGGGGACAGGCTATCTATGGCTACACCTTC. Its protein product is CASSIPLPGGQAIYGYTF.